Listed below are T cell receptor beta chains from one sample, sequenced in a study of spatial heterogeneity in lung cancer. MiXCR was run by TCRdb on the 5' RACE reads, yielding one entry per CDR3 protein. The table records 8,100 or so distinct CDR3 sequences, 5% to 7% of them present only once. The material sequenced was PBMCs, taken at surgery. These receptors were taken from a male donor with early-stage non-small cell lung cancer. Both conserved end residues are part of each CDR3. A D gene is named only where the DNA matches it firmly. Size is stated for part of the rows, as once, few or many counts, or as a class when the clone is expanded.

>many|TRBV7-2|TRBJ1-2|14|-
TGTGCCAGCAGCCCCACCTCAGGGGACTATGGCTACACCTTC
CASSPTSGDYGYTF
>many|TRBV28|TRBJ1-2|14|TRBD1
TGTGCCAGCAGTTCAACAGGGGTGGGCTATGGCTACACCTTC
CASSSTGVGYGYTF
>many|TRBV28|TRBJ2-3|13|-
TGTGCCAGCAGTTTAAGTTCTACAGATACGCAGTATTTT
CASSLSSTDTQYF
>many|TRBV27|TRBJ1-2|15|-
TGTGCCAGCAGTTTATCGGGGGCAGGTTACTATGGCTACACCTTC
CASSLSGAGYYGYTF
>many|TRBV20-1|TRBJ2-3|15|TRBD1
TGCAGTGCCCCCAGGGGGTTGGGGAGCGCAGATACGCAGTATTTT
CSAPRGLGSADTQYF
>medium-sized|TRBV5-6|TRBJ2-3|15|TRBD2
TGTGCCAGCAGCTTGGCCGGGAGGGACGAAGATACGCAGTATTTT
CASSLAGRDEDTQYF
>few|TRBV5-1|TRBJ2-7|14|TRBD2
TGCGCCAGCAGCCCGGGGGGACTGAACTACGAGCAGTACTTC
CASSPGGLNYEQYF
>many|TRBV6-2/TRBV6-3|TRBJ2-2|14|TRBD1
TGTGCCAGCGGACAGGGCGCGAACACCGGGGAGCTGTTTTTT
CASGQGANTGELFF
>few|TRBV20-1|TRBJ2-7|15|TRBD1
TGCAGTGCTAGAGGGGGCCGGGACAGGGATTACGAGCAGTACTTC
CSARGGRDRDYEQYF
>many|TRBV29-1|TRBJ2-7|12|-
TGCAGCGGCTCAACGAGCTCCTACGAGCAGTACTTC
CSGSTSSYEQYF
>many|TRBV5-4|TRBJ2-3|13|-
TGTGCCAGCAGCTCCGCGGGACGGGATACGCAGTATTTT
CASSSAGRDTQYF
>many|TRBV20-1|TRBJ2-7|18|TRBD2
TGCAGTGCTATTTTTGGACTAGCGGGAGGGGTGAACCCCTACGAGCAGTACTTC
CSAIFGLAGGVNPYEQYF
>many|TRBV20-1|TRBJ2-3|16|-
TGCAGTGCTAGAGGAATACTGGGCAGTAGCACAGATACGCAGTATTTT
CSARGILGSSTDTQYF
>many|TRBV7-9|TRBJ1-6|17|TRBD1
TGTGCCAGCAGCTTAGGGGACAGGACCTCCTATAATTCACCCCTCCACTTT
CASSLGDRTSYNSPLHF
>-|TRBV27|TRBJ1-1|15|TRBD1
TGTGCCAGCAGTTTATCCTGGCAGGGGGGCACTGAAGCTTTCTTT
CASSLSWQGGTEAFF
>many|TRBV6-5|TRBJ1-3|16|-
TGTGCCACCCGAAAAAATCGGGGGGAATCTGGAAACACCATATATTTT
CATRKNRGESGNTIYF
>few|TRBV29-1|TRBJ1-1|13|-
TGCAGCGGGGGAGGGGTATCGGGCACTGAAGCTTTCTTT
CSGGGVSGTEAFF
>few|TRBV28|TRBJ2-2|17|-
TGTGCCAGCAGTTTACCCCAACTAACCGGTAACACCGGGGAGCTGTTTTTT
CASSLPQLTGNTGELFF
>many|TRBV7-9|TRBJ2-7|14|-
TGTGCCAGCAGCTTAGCGTACATCGGGGACGAGCAGTACTTC
CASSLAYIGDEQYF
>many|TRBV6-6|TRBJ2-5|16|-
TGTGCCAGCAGCCCTCCGGGACCCAGAAACCAAGAGACCCAGTACTTC
CASSPPGPRNQETQYF
>many|TRBV12-3/TRBV12-4|TRBJ1-4|14|TRBD1
TGTGCCAGCAGTCCCGATGACAGGGCTGAAAAACTGTTTTTT
CASSPDDRAEKLFF
>many|TRBV20-1|TRBJ2-3|14|TRBD2
TGCAGTGCTAGGACTAGCGGTAGCACAGATACGCAGTATTTT
CSARTSGSTDTQYF
>many|TRBV19|TRBJ1-1|15|-
TGTGCCAGTACCGCCGGGGGGGGTCGGCGGACTGAAGCTTTCTTT
CASTAGGGRRTEAFF
>many|TRBV12-3/TRBV12-4|TRBJ2-3|19|TRBD2
TGTGCCAGCAGTTCCCCGGGACTAGCGGAGGGGGGGTGGAGGAATACGCAGTATTTT
CASSSPGLAEGGWRNTQYF
>-|TRBV12-3/TRBV12-4|TRBJ2-5|12|-
TGTGCCAGCAGCAGACAGCAAGAGACCCAGTACTTC
CASSRQQETQYF
>many|TRBV6-5|TRBJ1-6|16|-
TGTGCCAGCAGTTACTCCAGGGGACGGTTCCATTCACCCCTCCACTTT
CASSYSRGRFHSPLHF
>many|TRBV4-2|TRBJ1-4|16|-
TGTGCCAGCAGCCAAGTTCGGACAACCCAAACCGAAAAACTGTTTTTT
CASSQVRTTQTEKLFF
>few|TRBV7-2|TRBJ2-7|15|-
TGTGCCAGCAGCTTAACAGGGCTCGACTCCTACGAGCAGTACTTC
CASSLTGLDSYEQYF
>once|TRBV29-1|TRBJ1-4|14|-
TGCAGCGTTGAAGTGTCTGGGAATGGGGAAAAACTGTTTTTT
CSVEVSGNGEKLFF
>medium-sized|TRBV4-1|TRBJ2-2|16|TRBD2
TGCGCCAGCAGCCAAGAGACTAGCGCTCACACCGGGGAGCTGTTTTTT
CASSQETSAHTGELFF
>many|TRBV19|TRBJ1-2|18|-
TGTGCCAGTAGTCCTCGCCCTTCATACGGGACTCTCCAGCAAGGCTACACCTTC
CASSPRPSYGTLQQGYTF
>many|TRBV7-2|TRBJ2-2|16|-
TGTGCCAGCAGCTTAATGTTTCAGGGGTGGACCGGGGAGCTGTTTTTT
CASSLMFQGWTGELFF
>many|TRBV11-2|TRBJ1-1|13|-
TGTGCCAGCAGCTTCTCTGAGAACACTGAAGCTTTCTTT
CASSFSENTEAFF
>medium-sized|TRBV20-1|TRBJ1-5|15|-
TGCAGTGCTAGTGTCCACTCCTTTTTCAATCAGCCCCAGCATTTT
CSASVHSFFNQPQHF
>many|TRBV11-2|TRBJ2-2|16|TRBD1
TGTGCCAGCAGCCGCTGGACAGGTATCCCCACCGGGGAGCTGTTTTTT
CASSRWTGIPTGELFF
>many|TRBV2|TRBJ2-2|14|-
TGTGCCAGCATGCGAAGAGCAAACACCGGGGAGCTGTTTTTT
CASMRRANTGELFF
>many|TRBV27|TRBJ2-1|20|-
TGTGCCAGCAGTTCCACCTATGGGGGCTATCGGGCTGAATCCTACAATGAGCAGTTCTTC
CASSSTYGGYRAESYNEQFF
>few|TRBV12-3/TRBV12-4|TRBJ1-2|15|-
TGTGCCAGCAGCTACCTAAGACAGGCAACCTATGGCTACACCTTC
CASSYLRQATYGYTF
>many|TRBV3-1|TRBJ2-4|16|-
TGTGCCAGCAGCCAGGGGCTAGGCCTAGCCAAAAACATTCAGTACTTC
CASSQGLGLAKNIQYF
>many|TRBV7-2|TRBJ2-7|15|TRBD2
TGTGCCAGCAGCTTAGGGTCGGGACTAGACGCCGAGCAGTACTTC
CASSLGSGLDAEQYF
>-|TRBV7-2|TRBJ2-1|15|TRBD2
TGTGCCAGCAGCTTAGGGCTAGCGGGGGCTGGGGAGCAGTTCTTC
CASSLGLAGAGEQFF
>medium-sized|TRBV7-9|TRBJ1-2|14|-
TGTGCCAGCAGCCCCCGACAGGTGAACTATGGCTACACCTTC
CASSPRQVNYGYTF
>many|TRBV7-8|TRBJ1-5|14|-
TGTGCCAGCAGCTTATTGGGACTAGATCAGCCCCAGCATTTT
CASSLLGLDQPQHF
>-|TRBV7-2|TRBJ2-1|16|TRBD2
TGTGCCAGCAGCCCTACGGGGGGGGGAAATTACAATGAGCAGTTCTTC
CASSPTGGGNYNEQFF
>few|TRBV9|TRBJ1-1|16|-
TGTGCCAGCAGCAGCCGGGCCTCGGGTGGGAACACTGAAGCTTTCTTT
CASSSRASGGNTEAFF
>many|TRBV14|TRBJ1-1|13|-
TGTGCCAGCAGCCAAGGCCCGAACACTGAAGCTTTCTTT
CASSQGPNTEAFF
>many|TRBV4-3|TRBJ2-1|17|TRBD2
TGCGCCAGCAGCCAGGGGCGACTAGCGGGGGCCTACAATGAGCAGTTCTTC
CASSQGRLAGAYNEQFF
>many|TRBV19|TRBJ2-1|13|TRBD2
TGTGCCAGTAGCGGGGGGGGATACAATGAGCAGTTCTTC
CASSGGGYNEQFF